The 24 T cell receptor beta chains given below trace back to one sample, sequenced in a study of blood T cell repertoires in COVID-19. Generated by immunoSEQ multiplex PCR, the TCRdb table keeps only in-frame clones and is missing some. Of 31,000 or so clones listed, 85% to 90% are singletons. Sequenced: peripheral blood. These receptors all stem from an elderly man with acute or convalescent COVID-19.

The chain recombines TRBV6-5 with TRBJ1-3; weak D call: TRBD1 (6 bases). The V gene's germline CDR1 is MNHEY and CDR2 SVGAGI. Trimming left V 6 bases short and J 3 bases short, with 15 bases between. CDR3 size: 15 residues. DNA of the CDR3: TGTGCCAGCAGGAAGACGACAGGATTTGGAAACACCATATATTTT. Its translation: CASRKTTGFGNTIYF.

This clone was recorded only once. The V gene is TRBV14, the J gene TRBJ1-4; 10 bases line up with TRBD1. V shed 3 bases and J 8 bases; nucleotides not matched to a gene: 6. The CDR3 runs to 15 residues. CDR1 SGHDN and CDR2 FVKESK come from the germline V gene. CDR3 residues: CASSHRRDRGEKLFF. DNA for the CDR3: TGTGCCAGCAGCCATCGCCGGGACAGGGGCGAAAAACTGTTTTTT.

V usage is TRBV5-1 and J usage is TRBJ2-2; TRBD1 agrees at 9 bases. The J segment lost 0 bases and the V segment lost 4 bases, leaving 4 bases of the junction unmatched. Germline lookup yields CDR1 SGHRS and CDR2 YFSETQ. The CDR3 is 16 residues long. DNA of the CDR3: TGCGCCAGCAGCGCAAGGACAGGGGCGAACACCGGGGAGCTGTTTTTT. Its protein is CASSARTGANTGELFF.

The chain employs TRBV5-4 and TRBJ2-5, with 8 bases aligning to TRBD1. Germline V gene sequence: CDR1 SGHNT, CDR2 YYREEE (reference sequence). The ends lost 2 bases at V and 1 base at J; junction bases unmatched: 4. The CDR3 consists of 15 residues. Written as DNA, the CDR3 is TGTGCCAGCAGCTTTGACAGGGGCCTCCAAGAGACCCAGTACTTC. This translates into CASSFDRGLQETQYF.

The table lists this clone with a few counts. This chain links TRBV7-6 with TRBJ2-7, with 7 bases fitting TRBD1. The CDR3 totals 15 residues. Germline V gene data show CDR1 as SGHVS and CDR2 as FNYEAQ. The junction had 6 bases not matched to a gene; V was cut back by 1 base and J by 3 bases. The CDR3 region has the DNA TGTGCCAGCAGCTTAGAAGGACAGGCATACTACGAGCAGTACTTC. This codes for CASSLEGQAYYEQYF.

V and J are TRBV2 and TRBJ2-2; 10 bases are shared with TRBD2. With 4 bases clipped from V and 7 bases from J, the junction kept 6 bases outside the gene matches. Germline V lookup: CDR1 SNHLY, CDR2 FYNNEI. The CDR3 is made up of 15 amino acids. This chain's CDR3 is CASSGLAGVGGELFF. The CDR3 DNA follows: TGTGCCAGCAGTGGGCTAGCGGGGGTTGGCGGGGAGCTGTTTTTT.

The V call is TRBV18, the J call TRBJ1-2; D gene ambiguous. CDR1 and CDR2 from the germline V gene are KGHSH and LQKENI. This CDR3 is 12 amino acids long. The V end was cut by 5 bases, the J end by 6 bases, with 10 bases between. The CDR3 loop is CASSKAPDGYTF. CDR3 DNA: TGTGCCAGCTCAAAAGCTCCTGATGGCTACACCTTC.

The chain combines TRBV3-1 (or the pseudogene TRBV3-2) with TRBJ1-1, with unresolved D. Trimming left V 5 bases short and J 8 bases short, with 9 bases between. Germline CDR1 is LGHDT and CDR2 is YNNKEL (reference sequence). This CDR3 region has 11 residues. In DNA form, the CDR3 reads TGTGCCAGCAGCGGCGGGAGGGAAGCTTTCTTT. Translated: CASSGGREAFF.

The chain has TRBV6-5 and TRBJ1-1; D is unresolved. Trimming cost V 0 bases and J 3 bases, with 8 bases left between them. Germline V gives CDR1 MNHEY, CDR2 SVGAGI. The CDR3 has 14 residues. CDR3 protein: CASSYSGPDTEAFF. The CDR3 DNA follows: TGTGCCAGCAGTTACTCTGGGCCGGACACTGAAGCTTTCTTT.

The chain employs TRBV7-9 and TRBJ2-3; 8 bases fit TRBD2. Trimming cost V 5 bases and J 5 bases; bases outside gene matches: 6. CDR3 size: 14 residues. The germline V gene encodes CDR1 SEHNR and CDR2 FQNEAQ (reference sequence). CDR3 nucleotides: TGTGCCAGCAGCCTGGGCGGGGGGAGAGATACGCAGTATTTT. This encodes CASSLGGGRDTQYF.

The chain combines TRBV7-9 with TRBJ1-1; the D gene is possibly TRBD1 (6 bases). Trimming removed 2 bases at V and 2 bases at J, with 12 bases between. The V gene's germline CDR1 is SEHNR and CDR2 FQNEAQ (reference sequence). CDR3 length equals 15 residues. The CDR3, as DNA: TGTGCCAGCAGCTTACGTGGACAGCTAAACACTGAAGCTTTCTTT. It encodes CASSLRGQLNTEAFF.

The gene calls are TRBV19 and TRBJ1-6; D might be TRBD1 (6 bases). The CDR3 contains 15 residues. Trimming stripped 4 bases from V and 5 bases from J, with 12 bases between. CDR1 is LNHDA and CDR2 is SQIVND in the germline V gene (reference sequence). The CDR3 DNA is TGTGCCAGTAGTACCGGGACACCAGATAATTCACCCCTCCACTTT. Translation gives CASSTGTPDNSPLHF.

This sequence joins TRBV15 and TRBJ2-2, with TRBD2 identical over 10 bases. The CDR3 runs to 17 residues. V lost 0 bases and J lost 6; bases outside the gene matches: 7. CDR1 LNHNV and CDR2 YYDKDF come from the germline V gene (reference sequence). CDR3 loop: CATSRDWASGGPGELFF. CDR3 nucleotide sequence: TGTGCCACCAGCAGAGATTGGGCTAGCGGGGGCCCCGGGGAGCTGTTTTTT.

Turning to this clone: This sample includes further DNA sequences coding for the same CDR3. This chain links TRBV4-1 with TRBJ1-5; D might be TRBD1 (6 bases). Germline V gives CDR1 MGHRA, CDR2 YSYEKL. The CDR3 contains 16 residues. Between the trimmed V and J ends, which lost 1 base and 2 bases, there was a span of 12 bases. The CDR3 sequence: CASSQVGGGGNQPQHF. In nucleotides, the CDR3 is TGCGCCAGCAGCCAAGTAGGGGGGGGCGGCAATCAGCCCCAGCATTTT.

The chain carries TRBV19 and TRBJ1-5; D gene unclear. CDR1 LNHDA and CDR2 SQIVND come from the germline V gene (reference sequence). CDR3 size: 13 residues. The V and J ends lost 2 bases and 6 bases respectively, with 8 bases between them. CDR3 amino acids: CASSINSIQPQHF. CDR3 DNA sequence: TGTGCCAGTAGTATAAATAGTATTCAGCCCCAGCATTTT.

This chain joins TRBV19 and TRBJ1-6, with D perhaps TRBD1 (5 bases). CDR3 size: 13 residues. V dropped 8 bases and J dropped 6 bases, with 11 bases sitting between them. Germline V gene data show CDR1 as LNHDA and CDR2 as SQIVND (reference sequence). CDR3 sequence (DNA): TGTGCCAGTCTGATAGGGGCTAATTCACCCCTCCACTTT. This encodes CASLIGANSPLHF.

This clone was seen a handful of times. The chain is built from TRBV6-5 and TRBJ1-4; no reliable D call. With 6 bases removed from V and 0 bases from J, the gap between germline ends came to 8 bases. The V gene's germline CDR1 is MNHEY and CDR2 SVGAGI. The CDR3 extends over 14 amino acids. CDR3 loop: CASRSGPTNEKLFF. The CDR3 coding sequence is TGTGCCAGCAGATCAGGCCCAACTAATGAAAAACTGTTTTTT.

This chain joins TRBV7-9 and TRBJ2-7, with 9 bases aligning to TRBD1. The junction had 15 bases not matched to a gene; V was cut back by 4 bases and J by 2 bases. This CDR3 has 18 amino acids. Germline V lookup: CDR1 SEHNR, CDR2 FQNEAQ (reference sequence). The CDR3 sequence: CASSSTSGQGGTPYEQYF. The CDR3 DNA is TGTGCCAGCAGCTCAACTTCGGGACAGGGCGGAACACCCTACGAGCAGTACTTC.

This CDR3 is CSATDISYEQYF. Here the CDR3 DNA reads TGCAGTGCTACTGACATCTCCTACGAGCAGTACTTC. The chain uses TRBV20-1 and TRBJ2-7; D is ambiguous. Trimming took 4 bases from V and 0 from J, leaving 7 bases between them. The CDR3 spans 12 residues. Germline V gene sequence: CDR1 DFQATT, CDR2 SNEGSKA (reference sequence).

The chain employs TRBV27 and TRBJ1-2; weak D call: TRBD1 (6 bases). Germline V CDR1 and CDR2: MNHEY, SMNVEV (reference sequence). This CDR3 comprises 17 residues. V was pared by 3 bases and J by 3 bases, with 20 bases between. The CDR3 DNA is TGTGCCAGCAGTTTGTCTGGGGGCGCGATCAGATACTATGGCTACACCTTC. As protein: CASSLSGGAIRYYGYTF.

This clone was counted once. The CDR3 bases are TGCAGCGTTGGGACTAGCGGGGGCTACGAGCAGTACTTC. Its protein product is CSVGTSGGYEQYF. This chain joins TRBV29-1 and TRBJ2-7; 13 bases are a match to TRBD2. CDR3 length equals 13 residues. Per the germline V gene, CDR1 is SQVTM and CDR2 is ANQGSEA. Losses at the gene ends were 4 bases for V and 3 bases for J; bases not matched to a gene: 0.

The chain joins TRBV6-5 to TRBJ2-7, with D possibly TRBD1 on 6 matching bases. From germline, CDR1 is MNHEY and CDR2 SVGAGI. V gave up 6 bases and J gave up 4 bases, with 19 bases separating them. The CDR3 has 15 residues. The CDR3 bases are TGTGCCAGCAGCAGAGCCCTGGACAGCAAATACGAGCAGTACTTC. Encoded protein: CASSRALDSKYEQYF.

The V call is TRBV5-6, the J call TRBJ1-1; no clear D gene. Germline V gene data show CDR1 as SGHDT and CDR2 as YYEEEE. This CDR3 has 13 residues. The V gene lost 2 bases and the J gene lost 0 bases, with 5 bases spanning the gap. The CDR3 DNA reads as TGTGCCAGCAGCTTCTATTTGAACACTGAAGCTTTCTTT. Translating it yields CASSFYLNTEAFF.

The rearrangement uses TRBV30 and TRBJ1-2; unclear D gene. Trimming took off 0 bases at V and 5 bases at J, with 7 bases between the two ends. CDR1 and CDR2 from the germline V gene are GTSNPN and SVGIG (reference sequence). CDR3 length: 12 residues. DNA for the CDR3: TGTGCCTGGAGTGTACCACAGTATGGCTACACCTTC. Amino acid sequence: CAWSVPQYGYTF. Combining the CDR3 with reference TRBV30 and TRBJ1-2 gives the whole variable domain SQTIHQWPATLVQPVGSPLSLECTVEGTSNPNLYWYRQAAGRGLQLLFYSVGIGQISSEVPQNLSASRPQDRQFILSSKKLLLSDSGFYLCAWSVPQYGYTFGSGTRLTVV.